Below, one TCR beta chain is given with its context. From the reads, TCRdb called clonotypes with MiXCR, one entry per CDR3 protein. The sample holds about 450,000 distinct CDR3 sequences, roughly a third seen once. The data are from a study of T cell repertoires in cytomegalovirus infection. Across the whole study: Evidence of both CMV infection and a matching HLA type came from public TCR beta signatures.

This CDR3 spans 15 amino acids. Trimming cost V 7 bases and J 0 bases; bases outside gene matches: 7. The V gene's germline CDR1 is MRHNA and CDR2 SNTAGT. This clonotype originated in a human donor in good health (CMV status not recorded). Some clones in this sample may be carry-over from other donors' samples. The sequencing sample was made of PBMCs. The rearrangement links TRBV6-4 to TRBJ2-3; 7 bases are shared with TRBD2. The CDR3 nucleotides are TGTGCCAGCAAAGAGACGGGGGGAAGCACAGATACGCAGTATTTT. Translated: CASKETGGSTDTQYF.